The 5 T cell receptor beta chains listed next were all sequenced from one sample in a study of blood T cell repertoires in COVID-19. Profiled with immunoSEQ multiplex PCR; TCRdb holds only in-frame clones, not every one. The profile shows 20,000 or so clones, more than 75% of them singletons. The sequencing sample was made of peripheral blood. The receptors originated from a man in his fifties with active COVID-19.

This chain links TRBV3-1 (or the pseudogene TRBV3-2) with TRBJ2-7; D might be TRBD2 (7 bases). The V end lost 3 bases, the J end lost 5 bases, and 17 bases lay between the germline ends. Germline V gene data show CDR1 as LGHDT and CDR2 as YNNKEL (reference sequence). This CDR3 has 15 residues. The CDR3 nucleotides are TGTGCCAGCAGCCATCATTTCGGGGGGCTTCACGAGCAGTACTTC. It yields the protein CASSHHFGGLHEQYF.

This CDR3 reads CASSLYRMNTEAFF. The CDR3 DNA reads as TGTGCCAGCAGTTTATACAGGATGAACACTGAAGCTTTCTTT. V is TRBV28 and J is TRBJ1-1; TRBD1 is a possible D gene (5 bases). V was pared by 1 base and J by 0 bases, with 6 bases between. This CDR3 region has 14 residues. Germline CDR1 is MDHEN and CDR2 is SYDVKM.

The chain joins TRBV18 to TRBJ2-2, with 10 bases fitting TRBD2. The CDR3 has 18 amino acids. Per germline, CDR1 KGHSH and CDR2 LQKENI. V lost 1 base, J lost 4 bases, and 9 bases stayed unmatched. Written as DNA, the CDR3 is TGTGCCAGCTCACCACGAGCGGGAGGGCCTGGTGGCACCGGGGAGCTGTTTTTT. Protein sequence: CASSPRAGGPGGTGELFF. The full variable domain, completed using reference TRBV18 and TRBJ2-2, is NAGVMQNPRHLVRRRGQEARLRCSPMKGHSHVYWYRQLPEEGLKFMVYLQKENIIDESGMPKERFSAEFPKEGPSILRIQQVVRGDSAAYFCASSPRAGGPGGTGELFFGEGSRLTVL.

This chain connects TRBV11-3 to TRBJ2-5; D call uncertain. The germline V and J ends were trimmed by 1 base and 2 bases, with 5 bases remaining between them. The germline V gene has CDR1 SGHNT and CDR2 YENEEA. There are 13 residues in the CDR3. CDR3 loop: CASSLVQQETQYF. DNA for the CDR3: TGTGCCAGCAGCTTAGTACAACAAGAGACCCAGTACTTC.

This chain joins TRBV7-8 and TRBJ2-3, with D possibly matching TRBD1 (6 bases). The CDR3 is made up of 18 amino acids. Germline CDR1 is SGHVS and CDR2 is FQNEAQ. V was shortened by 5 bases and J by 2 bases, with 23 bases between the two germline ends. CDR3 residues: CASSPRLRPTGITDTQYF. CDR3 coding DNA: TGTGCCAGCAGCCCGAGGTTGCGTCCCACAGGGATCACAGATACGCAGTATTTT.